This is a list of T cell receptor beta chains from one sample in a study of identical twins. A single record per CDR3 protein comes from TCRdb applying MiXCR to the 5' RACE reads. The sample yields about 550,000 distinct CDR3 sequences, about 22% seen once. Another study also made use of these data, one on yellow fever vaccine responses in identical twins.

The sample consisted of CD4+ T cells sorted from blood. These receptors were collected from a woman younger than 35 in good health. CDR3s include the opening cysteine and the closing phenylalanine or tryptophan. Fields, in order: V gene, clone size, D gene, J gene, CDR3 protein, CDR3 DNA. The D gene is left open where the match is weak. Clone size appears in some rows only: once, few, many, or a class for an expanded clone.

>TRBV12-3/TRBV12-4|few|TRBD1|TRBJ1-5
CASSLGTRQGFSNQPQHF
TGTGCCAGCAGTTTGGGGACTCGACAGGGTTTCAGCAATCAGCCCCAGCATTTT
>TRBV12-3/TRBV12-4|few|TRBD1|TRBJ1-2
CASSHRDRGGYTF
TGTGCCAGCAGTCACCGGGACAGGGGAGGCTACACCTTC
>TRBV11-2|few|TRBD1|TRBJ1-6
CASSLGGTGGSPLHF
TGTGCCAGCAGCTTAGGGGGGACAGGGGGCTCACCCCTCCACTTT
>TRBV14|NA|NA|TRBJ1-2
CASSQAITNYGYTF
TGTGCCAGCAGCCAAGCCATCACTAACTATGGCTACACCTTC
>TRBV7-3|NA|TRBD2|TRBJ2-2
CASSLIPAGGGGELFF
TGTGCCAGCAGCTTAATCCCCGCGGGAGGCGGCGGGGAGCTGTTTTTT
>TRBV5-1|many|NA|TRBJ2-2
CASSLDQGATGELFF
TGCGCCAGCAGCTTGGACCAGGGTGCCACCGGGGAGCTGTTTTTT
>TRBV2|few|NA|TRBJ2-3
CASSPHPGPDTQYF
TGTGCCAGCAGTCCCCACCCCGGCCCAGATACGCAGTATTTT
>TRBV7-8|many|TRBD1|TRBJ2-1
CASKGDRGLNEQFF
TGTGCCAGCAAAGGGGACAGGGGGCTCAATGAGCAGTTCTTC
>TRBV11-2|NA|TRBD2|TRBJ2-7
CAIAGGGGGEQYF
TGTGCCATCGCGGGGGGGGGAGGCGGTGAGCAGTACTTC
>TRBV7-9|NA|TRBD2|TRBJ2-7
CASSNVAGETYEQYF
TGTGCCAGCAGTAACGTAGCGGGAGAGACCTACGAGCAGTACTTC
>TRBV14|few|NA|TRBJ2-3
CASSQADWDTQYF
TGTGCCAGCAGCCAAGCTGACTGGGATACGCAGTATTTT
>TRBV12-3/TRBV12-4|many|NA|TRBJ1-2
CASSPRLNYGYTF
TGTGCCAGCAGTCCGCGATTGAACTATGGCTACACCTTC
>TRBV4-1|NA|NA|TRBJ1-2
CASSQDPGREYGYTF
TGCGCCAGCAGCCAAGATCCTGGGCGGGAATATGGCTACACCTTC
>TRBV12-3/TRBV12-4|few|NA|TRBJ1-1
CASRSTGNTEAFF
TGTGCCAGCAGATCCACCGGGAACACTGAAGCTTTCTTT
>TRBV12-3/TRBV12-4|NA|NA|TRBJ2-3
CASSLRGSWDRTDTQYF
TGTGCCAGCAGTTTAAGGGGGAGTTGGGATCGCACAGATACGCAGTATTTT
>TRBV2|NA|NA|TRBJ2-1
CASSESWGPNLGADNEQFF
TGTGCCAGCAGTGAATCCTGGGGACCCAACTTGGGGGCGGACAATGAGCAGTTCTTC
>TRBV5-1|few|TRBD1|TRBJ2-1
CASSLGTGHFAEQFF
TGCGCCAGCAGCTTGGGGACAGGTCATTTTGCTGAGCAGTTCTTC
>TRBV6-1|NA|TRBD1|TRBJ1-5
CASSPGQMINQPQHF
TGTGCCAGCAGCCCGGGACAGATGATCAATCAGCCCCAGCATTTT
>TRBV20-1|many|NA|TRBJ1-1
CSASSGPPNTEAFF
TGCAGTGCTAGTTCGGGACCCCCCAACACTGAAGCTTTCTTT
>TRBV29-1|NA|TRBD2|TRBJ2-3
CSVVRLGGTDTQYF
TGCAGCGTTGTTAGATTGGGAGGGACAGATACGCAGTATTTT
>TRBV20-1|NA|NA|TRBJ2-5
CSAALPKANQETQYF
TGCAGTGCTGCCCTACCTAAAGCGAACCAAGAGACCCAGTACTTC
>TRBV18|NA|TRBD2|TRBJ2-3
CASSPGLGPYTQYF
TGTGCCAGCTCGCCGGGACTAGGGCCCTATACGCAGTATTTT
>TRBV7-9|few|TRBD1|TRBJ1-4
CASSSQQGVGEKLFF
TGTGCCAGCAGCTCCCAACAGGGGGTAGGAGAAAAACTGTTTTTT
>TRBV10-2|few|NA|TRBJ2-1
CASSPRNRDGRTSSYNEQFF
TGCGCCAGCAGCCCTAGAAATCGGGACGGAAGAACAAGCTCCTACAATGAGCAGTTCTTC
>TRBV20-1|NA|NA|TRBJ1-2
CSAPREGNYGYTF
TGCAGTGCTCCCCGGGAGGGGAACTATGGCTACACCTTC
>TRBV29-1|NA|TRBD2|TRBJ2-1
CSVDRASGVNEQFF
TGCAGCGTTGATAGGGCTAGCGGGGTCAATGAGCAGTTCTTC
>TRBV7-6|NA|NA|TRBJ2-5
CASSGLHVGAQYF
TGTGCCAGCAGCGGACTTCACGTAGGGGCCCAGTACTTC
>TRBV6-5|NA|NA|TRBJ2-5
CASSYSGQPKETQYF
TGTGCCAGCAGTTACTCTGGACAGCCGAAAGAGACCCAGTACTTC
>TRBV19|NA|NA|TRBJ2-1
CASSPPGRNNEQFF
TGTGCCAGTAGCCCGCCGGGCAGAAACAATGAGCAGTTCTTC
>TRBV7-8|NA|NA|TRBJ2-5
CASSLARTGMKTQYF
TGTGCCAGCAGCTTAGCGAGAACAGGGATGAAGACCCAGTACTTC
>TRBV9|NA|TRBD1|TRBJ1-2
CASSVDGQGNYGYTF
TGTGCCAGCAGCGTAGATGGACAGGGAAACTATGGCTACACCTTC
>TRBV19|NA|NA|TRBJ1-1
CASTLRSGTEAFF
TGTGCCAGTACCCTCCGATCTGGAACTGAAGCTTTCTTT
>TRBV18|few|NA|TRBJ2-3
CASFTKDGSTDTQYF
TGTGCCAGCTTCACCAAGGACGGGAGCACAGATACGCAGTATTTT
>TRBV29-1|NA|TRBD1|TRBJ1-1
CSARTGGAGNTEAFF
TGCAGCGCTCGTACAGGGGGCGCGGGGAACACTGAAGCTTTCTTT
>TRBV11-2|NA|NA|TRBJ2-5
CASSFTGLWQETQYF
TGTGCCAGCAGCTTTACAGGGTTATGGCAAGAGACCCAGTACTTC
>TRBV6-2/TRBV6-3|few|TRBD1|TRBJ2-7
CASSWGQGVDEQYF
TGTGCCAGCAGTTGGGGACAGGGTGTCGACGAGCAGTACTTC
>TRBV28|NA|TRBD2|TRBJ2-5
CARPEASGYQETQYF
TGTGCCAGACCTGAGGCTAGCGGGTACCAAGAGACCCAGTACTTC
>TRBV18|few|TRBD2|TRBJ2-1
CASSPRGLAEYNEQFF
TGTGCCAGCTCACCCAGGGGACTAGCGGAATACAATGAGCAGTTCTTC
>TRBV7-6|once|TRBD1|TRBJ1-1
CASSLGGAGGRGAEAFF
TGTGCCAGCAGCTTAGGGGGGGCAGGGGGCCGAGGGGCGGAAGCTTTCTTT
>TRBV28|NA|NA|TRBJ2-3
CASTPPPGRIFPDTQYF
TGTGCCAGCACCCCTCCTCCAGGACGGATCTTCCCAGATACGCAGTATTTT
>TRBV10-3|few|TRBD2|TRBJ2-7
CAISLAGGPYEQYF
TGTGCCATCAGTTTAGCGGGGGGGCCTTACGAGCAGTACTTC
>TRBV12-3/TRBV12-4|NA|TRBD2|TRBJ2-5
CASRGTSGSETQYF
TGTGCCAGCAGGGGGACTAGCGGGAGTGAGACCCAGTACTTC
>TRBV5-1|few|NA|TRBJ2-7
CASSLMGLLVSPYEQYF
TGCGCCAGCAGCTTAATGGGCCTACTAGTGTCCCCCTACGAGCAGTACTTC
>TRBV5-1|NA|TRBD1|TRBJ1-6
CASSKPTGGNSPLHF
TGCGCCAGCAGCAAACCGACAGGGGGTAATTCACCCCTCCACTTT
>TRBV11-2|few|NA|TRBJ2-2
CASSLDGDAANTGELFF
TGTGCCAGCAGCTTAGACGGGGACGCCGCGAACACCGGGGAGCTGTTTTTT
>TRBV6-1|few|TRBD1|TRBJ1-5
CASSPQGAVQPQHF
TGTGCCAGCAGTCCACAGGGGGCCGTCCAGCCCCAGCATTTT
>TRBV4-1|few|NA|TRBJ1-1
CASSPRDRTGTLEAFF
TGCGCCAGCAGCCCCCGGGACCGTACAGGGACACTTGAAGCTTTCTTT
>TRBV7-9|few|TRBD2|TRBJ2-3
CASSFGGGRPDTQYF
TGTGCCAGCAGCTTCGGCGGGGGACGGCCAGATACGCAGTATTTT
>TRBV12-3/TRBV12-4|few|TRBD1|TRBJ1-2
CASSLGQPYGYTF
TGTGCCAGCAGTCTGGGACAGCCCTATGGCTACACCTTC
>TRBV5-1|NA|TRBD2|TRBJ2-6
CASKWTSDRSGANVLTF
TGCGCCAGCAAATGGACTAGCGATCGCTCTGGGGCCAACGTCCTGACTTTC
>TRBV5-7|many|TRBD1|TRBJ2-7
CASSLSPGTGSYEQYF
TGTGCCAGCAGCTTGAGTCCCGGGACAGGCTCCTACGAGCAGTACTTC
>TRBV12-3/TRBV12-4|few|TRBD2|TRBJ2-2
CATKMGLAGVGTGELFF
TGTGCCACCAAGATGGGACTAGCGGGAGTGGGCACCGGGGAGCTGTTTTTT
>TRBV19|NA|NA|TRBJ2-2
CASGRTGNTGELFF
TGTGCCAGTGGAAGGACGGGAAACACCGGGGAGCTGTTTTTT
>TRBV5-1|NA|NA|TRBJ2-2
CASSPEGLPTGELFF
TGCGCCAGCAGCCCGGAAGGACTACCCACCGGGGAGCTGTTTTTT